This T cell receptor beta chain was recorded in a study of T cells in Graves' hyperthyroidism and ophthalmopathy. RNA transcripts gave rise to amplified TCR beta CDR3 regions. The HTBI set primed first-round TCR CDR3 RT-PCR. A single record per CDR3 protein comes from TCRdb applying MiXCR to the multiplex PCR reads. The profile covers 450,000 to 600,000 distinct CDR3 sequences, with roughly 15% appearing a single time and approximately 14% taken by the ten largest. Patients were aged 18 to 65, had disease duration under 2 months, and had newly diagnosed hyperthyroidism. Fresh peripheral blood, 10 ml, yielded the PBMCs. The CDR3 contains 14 residues. Germline V gives CDR1 SGHRS, CDR2 YFSETQ. The J segment lost 6 bases and the V segment lost 7 bases, leaving 12 bases of the junction unmatched.

The source of this sequence is a woman aged 40 to 50 with Graves' hyperthyroidism. The sequenced sample consisted of blood. The V gene is TRBV5-1, the J gene TRBJ2-7, with 8 bases matching TRBD2. Here the CDR3 reads CASGGSGKSGEQYF. CDR3 nucleotides: TGCGCCAGCGGGGGTAGCGGGAAGTCGGGCGAGCAGTACTTC.